Below are 3 T cell receptor beta chains sequenced from a single sample in a study of T cells in Graves' hyperthyroidism and ophthalmopathy. Amplified regions were TCR beta CDR3 sequences from RNA transcripts. Using the HTBI primer set, a first-round RT-PCR was run on the TCR CDR3. TCRdb reprocessed the multiplex PCR reads via MiXCR and lists one record per CDR3 protein. The table includes fewer than 650,000 distinct CDR3 sequences, 12% to 15% detected once. Sequenced input: blood. The receptors come from a woman in her thirties or forties with Graves' hyperthyroidism.

This clonotype was found many times. The gene calls are TRBV7-9 and TRBJ2-1, with 8 bases lining up with TRBD2. The J segment lost 0 bases and the V segment lost 4 bases, leaving 14 bases of the junction unmatched. Germline V gene sequence: CDR1 SEHNR, CDR2 FQNEAQ (reference sequence). The length of the CDR3 is 19 residues. The CDR3 DNA follows: TGTGCCAGCAGCTCCCTCGAACTAGCGGTATTAAGCTCCTACAATGAGCAGTTCTTC. Translated: CASSSLELAVLSSYNEQFF.

This clonotype appeared a few times. CDR3 nucleotide sequence: TGTGCCAGCAGCCAAGCCAGGACTAGCACAGATACGCAGTATTTT. Translation: CASSQARTSTDTQYF. The chain couples TRBV16 to TRBJ2-3; D is perhaps TRBD2 (5 bases). V was trimmed by 2 bases and J by 0 bases, leaving 9 bases between them. This CDR3 has 15 amino acids. Germline loops: CDR1 KGHSY, CDR2 FQNENV. Full variable domain (rest looked up from reference TRBV16 and TRBJ2-3): GEEVAQTPKHLVRGEGQKAKLYCAPIKGHSYVFWYQQVLKNEFKFLISFQNENVFDETGMPKERFSAKCLPNSPCSLEIQATKLEDSAVYFCASSQARTSTDTQYFGPGTRLTVL.

This clonotype came up many times. A read error is possible here, since a much larger clone lies one base away. The chain joins TRBV7-9 to TRBJ1-1, with D perhaps matching TRBD1 (6 bases). Germline CDR1 reads SEHNR; CDR2 reads FQNEAQ (reference sequence). V was clipped by 5 bases and J by 2 bases, with 9 bases between them. This CDR3 has 13 amino acids. The CDR3 is CASSQDSNTEAFF. The CDR3 DNA is TGTGCCAGCAGCCAGGACAGTAACACTGAAGCTTTCTTT.